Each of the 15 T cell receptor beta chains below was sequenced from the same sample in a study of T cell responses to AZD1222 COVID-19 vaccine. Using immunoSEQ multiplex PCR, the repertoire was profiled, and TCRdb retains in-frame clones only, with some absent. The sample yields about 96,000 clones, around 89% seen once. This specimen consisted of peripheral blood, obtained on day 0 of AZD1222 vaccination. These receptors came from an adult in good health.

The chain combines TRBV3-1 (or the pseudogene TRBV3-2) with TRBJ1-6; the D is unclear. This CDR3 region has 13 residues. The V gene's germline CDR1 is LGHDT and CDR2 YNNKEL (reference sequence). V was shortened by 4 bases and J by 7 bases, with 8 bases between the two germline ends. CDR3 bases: TGTGCCAGCAGCCGAGCATTCAATTCACCCCTCCACTTT. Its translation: CASSRAFNSPLHF.

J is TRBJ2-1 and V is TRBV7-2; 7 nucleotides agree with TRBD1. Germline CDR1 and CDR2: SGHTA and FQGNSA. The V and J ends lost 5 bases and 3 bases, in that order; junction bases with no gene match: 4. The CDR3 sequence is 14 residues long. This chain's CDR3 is CASSLGQNYNEQFF. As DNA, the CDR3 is TGTGCCAGCAGCCTGGGACAGAACTACAATGAGCAGTTCTTC.

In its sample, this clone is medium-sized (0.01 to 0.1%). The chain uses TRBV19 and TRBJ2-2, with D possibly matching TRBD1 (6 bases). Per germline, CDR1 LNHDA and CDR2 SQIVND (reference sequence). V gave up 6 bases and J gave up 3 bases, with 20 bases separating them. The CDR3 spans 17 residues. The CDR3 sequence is CASRSTGLYNYTGELFF. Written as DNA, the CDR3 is TGTGCCAGTAGATCTACAGGGCTATACAATTACACCGGGGAGCTGTTTTTT. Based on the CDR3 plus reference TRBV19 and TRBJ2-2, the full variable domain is DGGITQSPKYLFRKEGQNVTLSCEQNLNHDAMYWYRQDPGQGLRLIYYSQIVNDFQKGDIAEGYSVSREKKESFPLTVTSAQKNPTAFYLCASRSTGLYNYTGELFFGEGSRLTVL.

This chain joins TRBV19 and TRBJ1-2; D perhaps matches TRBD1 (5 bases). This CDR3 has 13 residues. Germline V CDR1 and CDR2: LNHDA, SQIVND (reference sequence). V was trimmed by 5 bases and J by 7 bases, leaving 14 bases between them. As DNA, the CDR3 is TGTGCCAGTAGTGGGGGGATCTACGGTGGCTACACCTTC. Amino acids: CASSGGIYGGYTF.

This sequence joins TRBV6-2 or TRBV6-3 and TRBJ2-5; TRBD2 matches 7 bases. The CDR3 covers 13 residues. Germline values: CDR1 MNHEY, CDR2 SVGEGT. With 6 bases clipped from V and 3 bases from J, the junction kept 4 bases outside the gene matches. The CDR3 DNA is TGTGCCAGCAGCCAGCTAGCGGAAGAGACCCAGTACTTC. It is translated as CASSQLAEETQYF.

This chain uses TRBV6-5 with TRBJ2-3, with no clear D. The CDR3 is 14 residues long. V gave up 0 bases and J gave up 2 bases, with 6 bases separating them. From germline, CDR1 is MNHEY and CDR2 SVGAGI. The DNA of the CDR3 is TGTGCCAGCAGTTACTCGTACTCCACAGATACGCAGTATTTT. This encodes CASSYSYSTDTQYF.

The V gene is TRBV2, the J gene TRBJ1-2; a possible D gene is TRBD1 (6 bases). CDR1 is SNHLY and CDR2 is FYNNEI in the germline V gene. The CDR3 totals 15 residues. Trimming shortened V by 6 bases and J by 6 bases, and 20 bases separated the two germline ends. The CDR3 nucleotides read TGTGCCAGCAGCCCCAGGGCGACAGGAATGGATGGCTACACCTTC. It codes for CASSPRATGMDGYTF.

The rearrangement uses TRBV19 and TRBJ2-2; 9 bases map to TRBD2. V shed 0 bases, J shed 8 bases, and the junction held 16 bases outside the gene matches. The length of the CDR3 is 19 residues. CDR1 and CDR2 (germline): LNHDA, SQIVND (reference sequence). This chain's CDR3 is CASSIDLVAGVGARGELFF. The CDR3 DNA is TGTGCCAGTAGTATAGATTTGGTAGCGGGAGTTGGGGCGAGAGGGGAGCTGTTTTTT.

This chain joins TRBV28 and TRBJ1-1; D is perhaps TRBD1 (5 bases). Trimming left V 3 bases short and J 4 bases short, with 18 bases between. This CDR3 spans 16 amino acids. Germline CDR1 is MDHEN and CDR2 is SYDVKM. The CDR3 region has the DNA TGTGCCAGCAGTTTCCCAGGGCATCCGGGTTCCACTGAAGCTTTCTTT. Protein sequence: CASSFPGHPGSTEAFF.

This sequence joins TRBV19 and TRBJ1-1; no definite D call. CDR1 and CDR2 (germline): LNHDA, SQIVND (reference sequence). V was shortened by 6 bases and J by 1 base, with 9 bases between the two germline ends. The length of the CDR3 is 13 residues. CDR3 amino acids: CASSHGRNTEAFF. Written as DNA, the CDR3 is TGTGCCAGTAGCCATGGTAGGAACACTGAAGCTTTCTTT.

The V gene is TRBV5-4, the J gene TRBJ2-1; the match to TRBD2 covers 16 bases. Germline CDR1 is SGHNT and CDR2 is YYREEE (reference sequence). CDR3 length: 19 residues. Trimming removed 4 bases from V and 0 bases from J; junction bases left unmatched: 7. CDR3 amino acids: CASSRAGLAGGGSYNEQFF. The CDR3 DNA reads TGTGCCAGCAGCAGAGCGGGACTAGCGGGAGGGGGCTCCTACAATGAGCAGTTCTTC. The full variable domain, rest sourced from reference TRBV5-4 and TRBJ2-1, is ETGVTQSPTHLIKTRGQQVTLRCSSQSGHNTVSWYQQALGQGPQFIFQYYREEENGRGNFPPRFSGLQFPNYSSELNVNALELDDSALYLCASSRAGLAGGGSYNEQFFGPGTRLTVL.

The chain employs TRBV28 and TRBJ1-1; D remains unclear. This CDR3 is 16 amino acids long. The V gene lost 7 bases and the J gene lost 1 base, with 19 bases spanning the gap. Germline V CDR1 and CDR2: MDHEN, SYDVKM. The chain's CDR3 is CASKFGGVGGNTEAFF. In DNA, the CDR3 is TGTGCCAGCAAATTTGGCGGGGTCGGTGGGAACACTGAAGCTTTCTTT.

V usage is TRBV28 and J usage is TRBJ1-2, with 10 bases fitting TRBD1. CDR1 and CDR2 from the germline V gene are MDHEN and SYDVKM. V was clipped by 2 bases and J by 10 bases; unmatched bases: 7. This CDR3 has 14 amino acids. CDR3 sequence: CASSLGGDRGDYTF. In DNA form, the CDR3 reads TGTGCCAGCAGTTTAGGGGGGGACAGGGGTGACTACACCTTC.

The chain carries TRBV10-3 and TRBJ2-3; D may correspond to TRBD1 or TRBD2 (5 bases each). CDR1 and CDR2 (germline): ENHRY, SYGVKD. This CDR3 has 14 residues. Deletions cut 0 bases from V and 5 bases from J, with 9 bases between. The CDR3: CAISESSRGDTQYF. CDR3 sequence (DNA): TGTGCCATCAGTGAGTCTTCGAGGGGAGATACGCAGTATTTT.

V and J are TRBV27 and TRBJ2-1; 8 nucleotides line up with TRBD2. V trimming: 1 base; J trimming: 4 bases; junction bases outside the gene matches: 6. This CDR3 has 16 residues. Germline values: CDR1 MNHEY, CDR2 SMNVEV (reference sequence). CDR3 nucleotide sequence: TGTGCCAGCAGTTTATTGGATACTAGCGGATACAATGAGCAGTTCTTC. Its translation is CASSLLDTSGYNEQFF.